This TCR beta chain is drawn from a study of shared clonotypes between healthy human individuals. Notes on the study in general: Memory subsets generally showed smaller estimated richness than naive subsets did.

Nashville, Tennessee was home to all donors, who were Caucasian adults. With regard to this clone: The antigen remains undetermined.

CDR3 size: 15 residues. CDR1 is SGHTA and CDR2 is FQGNSA in the germline V gene. V was cut by 0 bases and J by 5 bases, with 12 bases left in between. When replicate PCRs were run on sorted subsets, they used about 200 ng DNA, about 30,000 T cell genomes. In the authors' methods: Junction-only sequences without quality scores were provided by ImmunoSEQ, so filtering was different. TCRdb's copy holds only in-frame clones and misses some; the assay was immunoSEQ multiplex PCR. That table gives V, J and clone size, and the DNA gave D and trimming. The sample yields about 2.4 million clones, approximately 92% seen once.

This receptor was taken from a man in his late teens or twenties in good health. The chain employs TRBV7-2 and TRBJ2-3; maybe TRBD2 (6 bases). The sequenced material came from naive CD4+ T cells sorted from blood. Subset denoted: CD45RA+ positively selected. CDR3 protein: CASSLATDGGDTQYF. Written as DNA, the CDR3 is TGTGCCAGCAGCTTAGCCACAGACGGGGGAGATACGCAGTATTTT.